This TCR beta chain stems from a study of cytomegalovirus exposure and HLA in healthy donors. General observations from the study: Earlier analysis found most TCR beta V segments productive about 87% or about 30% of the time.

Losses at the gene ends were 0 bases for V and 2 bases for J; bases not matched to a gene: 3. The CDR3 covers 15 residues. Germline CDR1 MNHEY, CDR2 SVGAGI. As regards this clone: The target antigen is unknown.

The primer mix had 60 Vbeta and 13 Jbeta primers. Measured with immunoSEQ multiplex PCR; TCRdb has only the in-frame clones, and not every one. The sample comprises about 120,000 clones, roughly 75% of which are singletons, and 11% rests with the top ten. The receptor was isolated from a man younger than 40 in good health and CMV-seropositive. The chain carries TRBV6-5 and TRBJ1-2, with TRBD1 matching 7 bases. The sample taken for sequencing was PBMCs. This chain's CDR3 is CASSYSKTGNYGYTF. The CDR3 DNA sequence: TGTGCCAGCAGTTACTCGAAGACAGGGAACTATGGCTACACCTTC.